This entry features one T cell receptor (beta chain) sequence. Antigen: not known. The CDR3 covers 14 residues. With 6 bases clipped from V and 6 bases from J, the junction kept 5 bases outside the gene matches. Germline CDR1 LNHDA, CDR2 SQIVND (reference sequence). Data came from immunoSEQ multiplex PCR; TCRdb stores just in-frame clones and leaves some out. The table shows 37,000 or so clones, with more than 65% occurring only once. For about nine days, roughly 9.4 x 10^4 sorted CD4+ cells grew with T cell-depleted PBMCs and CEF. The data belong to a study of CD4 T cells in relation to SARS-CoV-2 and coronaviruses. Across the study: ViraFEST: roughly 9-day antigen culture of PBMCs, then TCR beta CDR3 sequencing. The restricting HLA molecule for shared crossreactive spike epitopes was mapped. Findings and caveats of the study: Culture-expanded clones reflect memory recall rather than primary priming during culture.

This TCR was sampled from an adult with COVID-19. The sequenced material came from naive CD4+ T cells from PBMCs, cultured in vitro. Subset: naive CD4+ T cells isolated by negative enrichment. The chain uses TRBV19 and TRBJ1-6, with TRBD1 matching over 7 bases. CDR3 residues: CASSLRDSNSPLHF. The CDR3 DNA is TGTGCCAGTAGCCTCCGGGACAGTAATTCACCCCTCCACTTT.